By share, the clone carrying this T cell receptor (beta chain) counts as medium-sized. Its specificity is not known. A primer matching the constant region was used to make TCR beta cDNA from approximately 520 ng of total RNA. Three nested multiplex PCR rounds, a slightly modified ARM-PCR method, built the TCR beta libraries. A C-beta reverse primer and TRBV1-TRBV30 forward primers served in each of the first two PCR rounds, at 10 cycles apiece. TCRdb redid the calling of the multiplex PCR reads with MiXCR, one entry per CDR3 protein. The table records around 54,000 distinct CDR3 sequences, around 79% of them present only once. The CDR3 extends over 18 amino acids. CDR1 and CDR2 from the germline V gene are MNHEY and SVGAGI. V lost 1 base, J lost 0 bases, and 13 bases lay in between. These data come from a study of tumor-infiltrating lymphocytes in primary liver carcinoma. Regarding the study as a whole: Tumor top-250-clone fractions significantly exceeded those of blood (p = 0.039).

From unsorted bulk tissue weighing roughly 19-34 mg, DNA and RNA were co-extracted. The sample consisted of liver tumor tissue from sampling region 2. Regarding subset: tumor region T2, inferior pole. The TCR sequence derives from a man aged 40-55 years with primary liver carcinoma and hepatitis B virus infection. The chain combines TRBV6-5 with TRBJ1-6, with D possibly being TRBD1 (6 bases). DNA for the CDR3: TGTGCCAGCAGTTACTTTTCGGGAGGGGGCTCCTATAATTCACCCCTCCACTTT. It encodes CASSYFSGGGSYNSPLHF.